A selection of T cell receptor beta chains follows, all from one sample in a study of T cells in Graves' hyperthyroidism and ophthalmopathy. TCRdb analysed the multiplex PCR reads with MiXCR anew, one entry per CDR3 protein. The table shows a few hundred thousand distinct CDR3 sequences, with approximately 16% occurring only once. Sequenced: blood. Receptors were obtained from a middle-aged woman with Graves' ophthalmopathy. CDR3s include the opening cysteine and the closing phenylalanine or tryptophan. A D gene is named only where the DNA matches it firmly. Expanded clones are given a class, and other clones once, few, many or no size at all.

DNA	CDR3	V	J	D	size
TGTGCCAGCAGCTTATTCTCAGGGGCGCTTTCCGAGCAGTACTTC	CASSLFSGALSEQYF	TRBV11-1	TRBJ2-7	.	many
TGTGCCAGCAGCCCAGCGGCGAATGGAAACACCATATATTTT	CASSPAANGNTIYF	TRBV7-2	TRBJ1-3	.	many
TGCAGCGTCGCCTATCAGGCTGAAGCTTTCTTT	CSVAYQAEAFF	TRBV29-1	TRBJ1-1	.	.
TGTGCCACCAGTCCTTCCGGGACTAGCGGGGATTACGAGCAGTACTTC	CATSPSGTSGDYEQYF	TRBV24-1	TRBJ2-7	TRBD2	many
TGCGCCAGCAGCTTGGTAGGGTGGCCCGACAACACTGAAGCTTTCTTT	CASSLVGWPDNTEAFF	TRBV5-1	TRBJ1-1	.	many
TGCAGTGCGCGGTGGGAGGTTAGCAATGAGCAGTTCTTC	CSARWEVSNEQFF	TRBV20-1	TRBJ2-1	.	many
TGCGCCAGCAGCTTGGGGGTAGCGGGGAATGAGCAGTTCTTC	CASSLGVAGNEQFF	TRBV5-1	TRBJ2-1	TRBD2	many
TGTGCCAGCAGTGCGGCAGACAGGGGGCTCAATCAGCCCCAGCATTTT	CASSAADRGLNQPQHF	TRBV6-1	TRBJ1-5	TRBD1	few
TGTGCCAGCAGCCGCTTGAGGGGGGGGGCAAAGGACGATGAGCAGTTCTTC	CASSRLRGGAKDDEQFF	TRBV14	TRBJ2-1	.	many
TGTGCCAGCAGTCTCAGGGATCCGGCGGTTGAGCAGTACTTC	CASSLRDPAVEQYF	TRBV2	TRBJ2-7	.	many
TGCGCCAGCAGCTCACCCGGACTAGCGGGATTCTACGAGCAGTACTTC	CASSSPGLAGFYEQYF	TRBV5-1	TRBJ2-7	TRBD2	.
TGTGCCAGCAGTACCACCCGGGGGCCAAGCACAGATACGCAGTATTTT	CASSTTRGPSTDTQYF	TRBV7-6	TRBJ2-3	.	.
TGTGCCTGGAATATGAACAATGAGCAGTTCTTC	CAWNMNNEQFF	TRBV30	TRBJ2-1	.	.
TGTGCCAGCAGCCGGGACATCTTTCTACGTGAGCAGTACTTC	CASSRDIFLREQYF	TRBV12-3/TRBV12-4	TRBJ2-7	.	few
TGCAGTGCTAGAGACCCGACAGGGATCAGCACCGGGGAGCTGTTTTTT	CSARDPTGISTGELFF	TRBV20-1	TRBJ2-2	TRBD1	few
TGTGCCAGCAGTTTTGAGGGAATAAGCAATCAGCCCCAGCATTTT	CASSFEGISNQPQHF	TRBV6-1	TRBJ1-5	.	.
TGTGCCAGCAGTCACCCCGGATCGGAAGCTTTCTTT	CASSHPGSEAFF	TRBV7-9	TRBJ1-1	.	.
TGTGCCAGCAGCTTGCGGTGGCCGAACTCCTACGAGCAGTACTTC	CASSLRWPNSYEQYF	TRBV5-6	TRBJ2-7	.	many
TGTGCCAGCAGTTTAAGCGGGACAGGGTTGGATACGCAGTATTTT	CASSLSGTGLDTQYF	TRBV28	TRBJ2-3	TRBD1	.
TGTGCCAGCAGCTTAAGTAGGGTAGATGAAAAACTGTTTTTT	CASSLSRVDEKLFF	TRBV11-2	TRBJ1-4	.	.
TGCAGTGCGAGAACAAGCGGGAGTGGCGAGCAGTACTTC	CSARTSGSGEQYF	TRBV20-1	TRBJ2-7	TRBD2	many
TGTGCCAGTAGCGCCCGGGACGTAGGACCTAACTATGGCTACACCTTC	CASSARDVGPNYGYTF	TRBV19	TRBJ1-2	.	.
TGTGCCAGCAGCCAAGAGTTGGCAACTAATGAAAAACTGTTTTTT	CASSQELATNEKLFF	TRBV3-1	TRBJ1-4	.	few
TGCGCCAGCAGTGAGTCGGGGGTAAACACCATATATTTT	CASSESGVNTIYF	TRBV10-1	TRBJ1-3	.	.
TGCAGTGCTGTACAGCAGGGGAGGAGTGGGGGCTACACCTTC	CSAVQQGRSGGYTF	TRBV20-1	TRBJ1-2	.	few
TGCAGTGCTAGAGATCTGCTGGGGGGCGAGGAGACCCAGTACTTC	CSARDLLGGEETQYF	TRBV20-1	TRBJ2-5	.	many
TGTGCCAGCAGCTTAGTGTGGGGCCTCTCGGTTTCGTTCGCCCTACATGGCTACACCTTC	CASSLVWGLSVSFALHGYTF	TRBV7-9	TRBJ1-2	.	.
TGTGCCAGCAATCGGGGACTACCCAACAATGAGCAGTTCTTC	CASNRGLPNNEQFF	TRBV12-3/TRBV12-4	TRBJ2-1	TRBD2	many
TGCAGTGCTAGCGAGACTGGGACAGGGAACAACTATGGCTACACCTTC	CSASETGTGNNYGYTF	TRBV20-1	TRBJ1-2	TRBD1	many
TGCGCCAGCAGCCAAGATGTAGGTAAAGCTTTCTTT	CASSQDVGKAFF	TRBV4-1	TRBJ1-1	.	.
TGTGCCAGCAGCCGCCGGGACAGGGGGTTAACTAATGAAAAACTGTTTTTT	CASSRRDRGLTNEKLFF	TRBV7-2	TRBJ1-4	TRBD1	.
TGTGCCAGCAGCTCGGACATTTTTCCCTACAATGAGCAGTTCTTC	CASSSDIFPYNEQFF	TRBV7-3	TRBJ2-1	.	.
TGTGCCAGCAGCCAATCGGGGGGCGGCACAGATACGCAGTATTTT	CASSQSGGGTDTQYF	TRBV16	TRBJ2-3	.	few
TGCGCCAGCACCCCCGGAGGCATGAACACTGAAGCTTTCTTT	CASTPGGMNTEAFF	TRBV5-1	TRBJ1-1	.	many
TGTGCCTGGACAGGGCAGGCAAATTCACCCCTCCACTTT	CAWTGQANSPLHF	TRBV30	TRBJ1-6	.	.
TGTGCCAGCCGACTACTTATAACGACCGGGGAGCTGTTTTTT	CASRLLITTGELFF	TRBV2	TRBJ2-2	.	many
TGTGCCAGCAGTTTGTTGACAGGGGCCGGGGAGCTGTTTTTT	CASSLLTGAGELFF	TRBV27	TRBJ2-2	TRBD1	few
.	CASSPGLAGVRTPGSCFF	TRBV7-9	TRBJ2-2	.	.
TGTGCCAGCACCGGAGGGAAGACCGGGGGAGGAGGACTTTACTATGGCTACACCTTC	CASTGGKTGGGGLYYGYTF	TRBV2	TRBJ1-2	.	.
TGCGCCAGCAGCTTGGCCCAGTCGGCAGGGGGGTTTTTGCGGGAGCAGTACTTC	CASSLAQSAGGFLREQYF	TRBV5-1	TRBJ2-7	.	.
TGCAGTGCTTGGGGTTCTGACGGTCAGCCCCAGCATTTT	CSAWGSDGQPQHF	TRBV20-1	TRBJ1-5	.	.
TGTGCCAGCAGCGCTAGGGCGGGAGGGGCCGTTGGGACAGATACGCAGTATTTT	CASSARAGGAVGTDTQYF	TRBV11-2	TRBJ2-3	TRBD2	many
TGCAGTGCAATAGGACAGGGAGGCCAGCCCCAGCATTTT	CSAIGQGGQPQHF	TRBV20-1	TRBJ1-5	TRBD1	.
TGTGCCTGGAGCGGGGCAGGGGGCTTTCTTTTGACCGGGGAGCTGTTTTTT	CAWSGAGGFLLTGELFF	TRBV30	TRBJ2-2	TRBD1	.
TGTGCCAGCTCACCAATAAGCAGTCAGCCCCAGCATTTT	CASSPISSQPQHF	TRBV18	TRBJ1-5	.	few
TGTGCCAGCAGACTTCAGGGGGGCAAGACCCAGTACTTC	CASRLQGGKTQYF	TRBV27	TRBJ2-5	.	many
TGCAGTGCTCCCAACGGACCGGTCTACGAGCAGTACTTC	CSAPNGPVYEQYF	TRBV20-1	TRBJ2-7	.	.
TGCGCCAGCAGCTTGACAGGGGGCAGAGAAACTGAAGCTTCCTTT	CASSLTGGRETEASF	TRBV5-1	TRBJ1-1	TRBD1	.
TGTGCCAGCAGTGGGCCGGGGATGTATAATTCACCCCTCCACTTT	CASSGPGMYNSPLHF	TRBV12-3/TRBV12-4	TRBJ1-6	.	few
TGCGCCAGCAGCTTCGGGACAGGGGGCAATGAGCAGTTCTTC	CASSFGTGGNEQFF	TRBV5-1	TRBJ2-1	TRBD1	few
TGTGCCGGCGGGACGTGGGTCGAGCAGTACTTC	CAGGTWVEQYF	TRBV6-1	TRBJ2-7	.	.
TGCGCCAGCAGCTTGGGTGGACAGGCTAATGAAAAACTGTTTTTT	CASSLGGQANEKLFF	TRBV5-1	TRBJ1-4	TRBD1	many
TGTGCCAGCAAAGAATCAGGGAGCAATCAGCCCCAGCATTTT	CASKESGSNQPQHF	TRBV6-1	TRBJ1-5	.	many
TGTGCCAGCAGCTTAAGGTCAGATACGCAGTATTTT	CASSLRSDTQYF	TRBV7-9	TRBJ2-3	.	few
TGTGCCAGCAGGCAGGGGGGACAGGGTTCTGAAGCTTTCTTT	CASRQGGQGSEAFF	TRBV7-3	TRBJ1-1	TRBD1	many
TGTGCCAGTAGTCGGGTAGCGGGAGCCTCCGAGCAGTACTTC	CASSRVAGASEQYF	TRBV19	TRBJ2-7	TRBD2	.
TGTGCCAGCAGACCGACAGGGGTGGGCGAGCAGTACTTC	CASRPTGVGEQYF	TRBV28	TRBJ2-7	TRBD1	many
TGTGCCAGCAGTCTAACAAGAGCTAGCACAGATACGCAGTATTTT	CASSLTRASTDTQYF	TRBV6-2/TRBV6-3	TRBJ2-3	.	.
TGCGCCAGCAGTGACGGGCTAATGGACGGGGAGCTGTTTTTT	CASSDGLMDGELFF	TRBV10-1	TRBJ2-2	.	.